This paragraph covers one T cell receptor (beta chain) sequence. This table comes from immunoSEQ multiplex PCR, and its TCRdb copy is limited to in-frame clones, with some not included. Of approximately 69,000 clones in the sample, approximately 80% were seen once. The data derive from a study of radiotherapy plus CTLA-4 blockade in lung cancer. CDR3 length equals 13 residues. Germline values: CDR1 MNHNS, CDR2 SASEGT. Trimming removed 8 bases from V and 5 bases from J, with 15 bases in between. Focal radiation was given together with CTLA-4 blockade (ipilimumab) to patients with chemo-refractory metastatic non-small-cell lung cancer.

V and J are TRBV6-1 and TRBJ1-2, with D maybe TRBD1 (5 bases). The input for sequencing was peripheral blood, taken from a patient treated with radiotherapy plus ipilimumab. The origin of this receptor is a human donor with non-small cell lung cancer who had a complete response to radiotherapy plus ipilimumab. The CDR3 here is CASGGDGIYGYTF. Here the CDR3 DNA reads TGTGCCAGCGGGGGGGACGGGATTTATGGCTACACCTTC.